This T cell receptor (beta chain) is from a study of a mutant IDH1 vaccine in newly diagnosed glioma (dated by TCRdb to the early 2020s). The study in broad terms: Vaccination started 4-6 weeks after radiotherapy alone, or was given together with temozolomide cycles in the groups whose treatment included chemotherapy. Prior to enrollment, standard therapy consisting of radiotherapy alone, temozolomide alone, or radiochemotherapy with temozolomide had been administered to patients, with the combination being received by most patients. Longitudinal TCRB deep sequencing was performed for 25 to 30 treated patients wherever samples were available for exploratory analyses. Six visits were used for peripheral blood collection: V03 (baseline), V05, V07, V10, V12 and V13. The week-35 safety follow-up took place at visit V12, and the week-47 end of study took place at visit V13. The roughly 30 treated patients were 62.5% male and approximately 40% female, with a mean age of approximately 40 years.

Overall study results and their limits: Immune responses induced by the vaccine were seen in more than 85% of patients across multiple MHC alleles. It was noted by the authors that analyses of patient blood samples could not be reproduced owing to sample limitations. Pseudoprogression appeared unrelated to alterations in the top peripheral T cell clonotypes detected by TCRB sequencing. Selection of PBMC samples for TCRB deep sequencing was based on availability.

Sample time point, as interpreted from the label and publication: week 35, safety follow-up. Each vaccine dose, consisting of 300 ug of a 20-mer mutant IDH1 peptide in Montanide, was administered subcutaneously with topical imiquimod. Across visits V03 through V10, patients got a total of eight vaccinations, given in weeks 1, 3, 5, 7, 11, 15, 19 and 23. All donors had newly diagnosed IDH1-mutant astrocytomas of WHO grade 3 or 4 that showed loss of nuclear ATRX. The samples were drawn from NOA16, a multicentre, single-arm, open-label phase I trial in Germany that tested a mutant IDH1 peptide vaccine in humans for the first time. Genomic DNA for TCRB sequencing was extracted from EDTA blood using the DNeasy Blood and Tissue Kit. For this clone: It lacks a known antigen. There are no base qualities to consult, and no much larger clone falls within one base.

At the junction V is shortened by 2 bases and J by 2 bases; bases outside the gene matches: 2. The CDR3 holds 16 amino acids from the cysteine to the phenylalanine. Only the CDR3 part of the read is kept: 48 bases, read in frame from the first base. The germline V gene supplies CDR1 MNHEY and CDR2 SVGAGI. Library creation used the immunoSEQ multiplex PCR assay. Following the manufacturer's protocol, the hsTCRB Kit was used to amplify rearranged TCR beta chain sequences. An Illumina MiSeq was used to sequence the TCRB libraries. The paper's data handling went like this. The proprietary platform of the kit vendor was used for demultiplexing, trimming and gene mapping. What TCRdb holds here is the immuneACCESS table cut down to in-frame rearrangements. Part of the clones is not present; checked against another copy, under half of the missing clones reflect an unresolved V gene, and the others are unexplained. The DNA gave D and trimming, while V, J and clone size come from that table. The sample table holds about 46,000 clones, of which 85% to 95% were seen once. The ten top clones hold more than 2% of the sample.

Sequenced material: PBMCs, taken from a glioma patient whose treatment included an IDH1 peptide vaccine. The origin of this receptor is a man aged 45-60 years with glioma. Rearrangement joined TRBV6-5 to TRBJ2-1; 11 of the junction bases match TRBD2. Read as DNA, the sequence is TGTGCCAGCAGTTACGTAGCGGGGGGGGCCTACAATGAGCAGTTCTTC. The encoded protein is CASSYVAGGAYNEQFF.